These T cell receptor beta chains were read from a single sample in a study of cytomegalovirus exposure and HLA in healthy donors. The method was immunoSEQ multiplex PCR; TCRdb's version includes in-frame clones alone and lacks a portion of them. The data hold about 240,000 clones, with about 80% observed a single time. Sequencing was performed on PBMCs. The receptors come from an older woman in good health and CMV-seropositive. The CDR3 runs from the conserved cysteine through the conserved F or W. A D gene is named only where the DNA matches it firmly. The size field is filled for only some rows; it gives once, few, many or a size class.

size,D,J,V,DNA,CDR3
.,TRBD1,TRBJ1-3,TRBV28,TGTGCCAGCAGATTCATCACCAAGGGACAGTCCTCTGGAAACACCATATATTTT,CASRFITKGQSSGNTIYF
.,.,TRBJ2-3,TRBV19,TGTGCCAGTAGTAAACAGGTTGATACGCAGTATTTT,CASSKQVDTQYF
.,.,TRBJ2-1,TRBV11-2,TGTGCCAGCAGCTTCCTCGCTGGGGCAAGGGCGGACAATGAGCAGTTCTTC,CASSFLAGARADNEQFF
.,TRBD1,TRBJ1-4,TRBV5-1,TGCGCCAGCAGCTTGATCCGGGGACAGGATACCAGGTCGGCAGAAAAACTGTTTTTT,CASSLIRGQDTRSAEKLFF
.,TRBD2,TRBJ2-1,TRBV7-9,TGTGCCAGCAGACAACTAGCGGGCGCGTACAATGAGCAGTTCTTC,CASRQLAGAYNEQFF
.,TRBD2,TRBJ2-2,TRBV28,TGTGCCAGCAGTTCATGGCTAGCGGGACCGACCGTCTCCACCGGGGAGCTGTTTTTT,CASSSWLAGPTVSTGELFF
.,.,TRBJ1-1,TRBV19,TGTGCCAGTAGTCCGCGGGGCGGGGATGACACTGAAGCTTTCTTT,CASSPRGGDDTEAFF
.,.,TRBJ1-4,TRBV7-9,TGTGCCAGCAGCTTAGTCCAGGGGCCAGGGGAAAAACTGTTTTTT,CASSLVQGPGEKLFF
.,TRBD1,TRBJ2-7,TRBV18,TGTGCCAGCTCACCTCGAGAGGGGGCGTACGAGCAGTACTTC,CASSPREGAYEQYF
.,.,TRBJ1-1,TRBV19,TGTGCCAGTAGGCGCAGGGGCCAGAACACTGAAGCTTTCTTT,CASRRRGQNTEAFF
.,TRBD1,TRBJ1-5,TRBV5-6,TGTGCCAGCAGCTTGGCCGGGACAGGTGGCAATCAGCCCCAGCATTTT,CASSLAGTGGNQPQHF
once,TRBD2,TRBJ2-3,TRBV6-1,TGTGCCAGCAGTGCCCGCCCTGGCGGGAGGGCGGATACGCAGTATTTT,CASSARPGGRADTQYF
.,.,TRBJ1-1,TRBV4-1,TGCGCCAGCCGAGATTTGTTCGGTTCGAGGAAGAACACTGAAGCTTTCTTT,CASRDLFGSRKNTEAFF
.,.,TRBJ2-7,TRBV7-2,TGTGCCAGCAGCTTAGCGGAGAGCTCCTACGAGCAGTACTTC,CASSLAESSYEQYF
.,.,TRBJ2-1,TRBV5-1,TGCGCCAGCAGCCCTGAGAGGTTGGGTGAGCAGTTCTTC,CASSPERLGEQFF
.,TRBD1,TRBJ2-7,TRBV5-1,TGCGCCAGCAGCTCCCTTGGAGGTCTAGTGGACAGGGGGGGATTACCCTCCTACGAGCAGTACTTC,CASSSLGGLVDRGGLPSYEQYF
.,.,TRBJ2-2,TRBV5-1,TGCGCCAGCAGCCGGGGAGGGGGCACCGGGGAGCTGTTTTTT,CASSRGGGTGELFF
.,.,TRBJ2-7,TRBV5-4,TGTGCCAGCAGCTTGGAGGGGCTGAACTCCTACGAGCAGTACTTC,CASSLEGLNSYEQYF
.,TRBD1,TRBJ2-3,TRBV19,TGTGCCAGTAGGGCGACAGGGGGTATGGATACGCAGTATTTT,CASRATGGMDTQYF
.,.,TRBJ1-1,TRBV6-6,TGTGCCAGCATCACCCGGACAGCAATGAACACTGAAGCTTTCTTT,CASITRTAMNTEAFF
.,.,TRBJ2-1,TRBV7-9,TGTGCCAGCAGCTTAGTCGGGAGAAATGAGCAGTTCTTC,CASSLVGRNEQFF
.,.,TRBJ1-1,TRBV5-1,TGCGCCAGCAGCTTGGACAGACTGAACACTGAAGCTTTCTTT,CASSLDRLNTEAFF
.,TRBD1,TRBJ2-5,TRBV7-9,TGTGCCAGCAGCCCCCCGGGACAGCCACAAGAGACCCAGTACTTC,CASSPPGQPQETQYF
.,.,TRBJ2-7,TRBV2,TGTGCCAGCAGTGGACAGCCGAGCTCCTACGAGCAGTACTTC,CASSGQPSSYEQYF
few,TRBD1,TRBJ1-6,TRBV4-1,TGCGCCAGCAGCCACCACAGGGGATTCAATTCACCCCTCCACTTT,CASSHHRGFNSPLHF
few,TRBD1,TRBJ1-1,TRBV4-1,TGCGCCAGCAGCCCGACAGGGCATCAAACTGAAGCTTTCTTT,CASSPTGHQTEAFF
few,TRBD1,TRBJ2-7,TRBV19,TGTGCCAGTAGTGCCTCCCAAGTGGTCAGGGGGTACGAGCAGTACTTC,CASSASQVVRGYEQYF
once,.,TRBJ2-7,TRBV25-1,TGTGCCAGCAGCCGCTTGGTGGGCAGCTCCTACGAGCAGTACTTC,CASSRLVGSSYEQYF
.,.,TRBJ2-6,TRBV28,TGTGCCAGCAGTAGGGGGGGTTCTGGGGCCAACGTCCTGACTTTC,CASSRGGSGANVLTF
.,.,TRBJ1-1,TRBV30,TGTGCCTGGAGACAGGGTACTGAAGCTTTCTTT,CAWRQGTEAFF
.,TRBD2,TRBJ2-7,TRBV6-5,TGTGCCAGCACCACGGGGGGGAGTGGGGCCTACGAGCAGTACTTC,CASTTGGSGAYEQYF
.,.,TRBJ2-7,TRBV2,TGTGCCAGCAGTTTACGCAGCGGAGGGTCCTACGAGCAGTACTTC,CASSLRSGGSYEQYF
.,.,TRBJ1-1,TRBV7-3,TGTGCCAGCAGCCTTACAGGGTTTACTGAAGCTTTCTTT,CASSLTGFTEAFF
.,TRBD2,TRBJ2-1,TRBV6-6,TGTGCCAGCAGCCAGACTAGCAGATCTACTCACAGTGAGCAGTTCTTC,CASSQTSRSTHSEQFF
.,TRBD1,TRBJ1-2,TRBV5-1,TGCGCCAGCAGCCCGGGACAGCCCTCAAATGGCTACACCTTC,CASSPGQPSNGYTF
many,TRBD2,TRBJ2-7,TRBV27,TGTGCCAGCAGTCGGCTAGCGGGAGCCTACGAGCAGTACTTC,CASSRLAGAYEQYF
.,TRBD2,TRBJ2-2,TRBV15,TGTGCCACCAGCCGGACTAGCGGACACACCGGGGAGCTGTTTTTT,CATSRTSGHTGELFF
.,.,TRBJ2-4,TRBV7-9,TGTGCCAGCAGCTTACAGGACTCCCCGTTTCCGTACTTC,CASSLQDSPFPYF
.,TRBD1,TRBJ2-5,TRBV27,TGTGCCAGCAGCAGTTTCCCCCTCCCTAGGACAGGGGGCCAAGAGACCCAGTACTTC,CASSSFPLPRTGGQETQYF
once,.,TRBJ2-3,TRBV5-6,TGTGCCAGCAGCTTGCCCAAGCTTGTTGGTCCAGATACGCAGTATTTT,CASSLPKLVGPDTQYF
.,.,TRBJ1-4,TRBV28,TGTGCCACCGGCTCGGACAGCCAAAATGAAAAACTGTTTTTT,CATGSDSQNEKLFF
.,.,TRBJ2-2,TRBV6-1,TGTGCCAGCAAACCAGTGAACACCGGGGAGCTGTTTTTT,CASKPVNTGELFF
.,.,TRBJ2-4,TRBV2,TGTGCCAGCACCTCGGCCAAAAACATTCAGTACTTC,CASTSAKNIQYF
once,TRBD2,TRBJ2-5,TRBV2,TGTGCCAGCAGCACACCCTCAGCGGGAGGCGGGGAGACCCAGTACTTC,CASSTPSAGGGETQYF
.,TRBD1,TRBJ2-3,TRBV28,TGTGCCAGCAGTATACAGGGACAGGGTGAGGTTCATACGCAGTATTTT,CASSIQGQGEVHTQYF
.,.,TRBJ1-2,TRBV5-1,TGCGCCAGCAGCTTGGAGGGGACACGATCTAACTATGGCTACACCTTC,CASSLEGTRSNYGYTF
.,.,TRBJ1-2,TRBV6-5,TGTGCCAGCAGTATCCGACAGGTCTATGGCTACACCTTC,CASSIRQVYGYTF
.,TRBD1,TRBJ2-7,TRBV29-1,TGCAGCGTCAGGGGGCATGGCGAGCAGTACTTC,CSVRGHGEQYF
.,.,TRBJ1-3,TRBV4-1,TGCGCCAGCAGCCAAGATTGGGGAGGCGGCACCATATATTTT,CASSQDWGGGTIYF
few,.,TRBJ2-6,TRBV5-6,TGTGCCAGCAGCGCACAGGGCTCTGGGGCCAACGTCCTGACTTTC,CASSAQGSGANVLTF
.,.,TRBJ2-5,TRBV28,TGTGCCAGCACCCGGGGTAGGGTAGTGGAGACCCAGTACTTC,CASTRGRVVETQYF
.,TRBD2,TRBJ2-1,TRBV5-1,TGCGCCAGCAGCTTGGCGGCGGGAGAACGCAATGAGCAGTTCTTC,CASSLAAGERNEQFF
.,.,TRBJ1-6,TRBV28,TGTGCCAGCAGGGAGGGAGCGCCCACCTATAATTCACCCCTCCACTTT,CASREGAPTYNSPLHF
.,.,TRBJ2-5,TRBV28,TGTGCCAGCAGTTTATCGGGTTCCTTGGAGACCCAGTACTTC,CASSLSGSLETQYF
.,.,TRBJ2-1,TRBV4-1,TGCGCCAGCAGCCAAGATCCGTACAATGAGCAGTTCTTC,CASSQDPYNEQFF
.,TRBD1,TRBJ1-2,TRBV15,TGTGCCACCAGCAGAGAGCTCACAGGGGTCTATGGCTACACCTTC,CATSRELTGVYGYTF
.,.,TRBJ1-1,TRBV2,TGTGCCAGCGGCCGAAGTTGGCAATCTGAAGCTTTCTTT,CASGRSWQSEAFF
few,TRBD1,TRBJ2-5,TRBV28,TGTGCCAGCAGTGTGACAGGGGGACCCTTGTACCAAGAGACCCAGTACTTC,CASSVTGGPLYQETQYF